The rows below give T cell receptor beta chains drawn from one sample of a study of OX40 agonist ivuxolimab in advanced cancers. Data came from immunoSEQ multiplex PCR; TCRdb stores just in-frame clones and leaves some out. The sample includes some 110,000 clones, about 90% of them seen just once. Sequenced here: CD4+ or CD8+ T cells sorted from blood, sampled in a trial of the OX40 agonist ivuxolimab. These receptor sequences come from an adult with an advanced solid tumor such as melanoma, head and neck, liver or kidney cancer. Both conserved end residues are part of each CDR3. D genes are given only for firm matches. Expanded clones get a size class; other rows say once, few or many, or leave the size out.

TRBJ2-7 TRBV27 . TRBD1 TGTGCCAGCAGTTTCGCAGGGGGCGTTCGAGGCGAGCAGTACTTC CASSFAGGVRGEQYF
TRBJ2-3 TRBV5-1 . TRBD2 TGCGCCAGCAGCTTGATAGCGGGAGGGCTAATCTATCCTAGCACAGATACGCAGTATTTT CASSLIAGGLIYPSTDTQYF
TRBJ1-5 TRBV10-3 . . TGTGCCATCAGTGAGTCACCTCAATATCTCGGCAATCAGCCCCAGCATTTT CAISESPQYLGNQPQHF
TRBJ2-1 TRBV28 . TRBD1 TGTGCCAGCAGTTTGCTCCGGGACAGGGGGCGATCCTACAATGAGCAGTTCTTC CASSLLRDRGRSYNEQFF
TRBJ2-3 TRBV6-5 . TRBD2 TGTGCCAGCAGTTACACCGGCGGGAGGGCCGCAGATACGCAGTATTTT CASSYTGGRAADTQYF
TRBJ1-5 TRBV12-5 . . TGTGCTAGTGGAGAGGACGGGCCCCAGCATTTT CASGEDGPQHF
TRBJ2-1 TRBV4-1 . TRBD2 TGCGCCAGCAGCCACCTTAGCGGGAGTGAGTTCTTC CASSHLSGSEFF
TRBJ1-1 TRBV18 . . TGTGCCAGCTCACCACCCACATTCCCGAACACTGAAGCTTTCTTT CASSPPTFPNTEAFF
TRBJ1-2 TRBV11-3 once . TGTGCCAGCAGCTTAGAGGGTACCGTCTATGGCTACACCTTC CASSLEGTVYGYTF
TRBJ2-7 TRBV10-3 few . TGTGCCATCAGTGAGGAAGACGAGCAGTACTTC CAISEEDEQYF
TRBJ1-1 TRBV28 once TRBD1 TGTGCCAGCAGTCCACGCCGGGACAGGGCGACTGAAGCTTTCTTT CASSPRRDRATEAFF
TRBJ1-1 TRBV11-3 . . TGTGCCAGCAGCTCCGACAGTTACACTGAAGCTTTCTTT CASSSDSYTEAFF
TRBJ2-7 TRBV7-2 . . TGTGCCAGCAGCTTTGCTGACGGCTACGAGCAGTACTTC CASSFADGYEQYF
TRBJ1-5 TRBV30 . . TGTGCCTGGAGTCTCCCGGGACGCAATCAGCCCCAGCATTTT CAWSLPGRNQPQHF
TRBJ1-3 TRBV21-1 . . TGTGCCAGCAGCACGCCCCGGTCAACGGGAAACACCATATATTTT CASSTPRSTGNTIYF
TRBJ2-7 TRBV19 . TRBD2 TGTGCCAGTAGTATAGGATTCGAATCGACTAGCGGGATTTACGAGCAGTACTTC CASSIGFESTSGIYEQYF